Given below is one TCR beta chain in context. Germline V gene data show CDR1 as MNHEY and CDR2 as SMNVEV (reference sequence). The CDR3 loop spans 13 amino acids. V lost 5 bases and J 3 bases, leaving 11 bases between the germline ends. This sample stems from a study of technical replicates of blood from a few donors. The method was immunoSEQ multiplex PCR; TCRdb's version includes in-frame clones alone and lacks a portion of them. The table has some 85,000 clones, about 97% seen once. The rearrangement joins TRBV27 to TRBJ2-7; D may be TRBD2 (6 bases). This sequence was found in a human donor in good health. The sample taken for sequencing was T cells isolated from PBMCs. The CDR3 region has the DNA TGTGCCAGCAGTCCGACTAGTAGCTACGAGCAGTACTTC. Protein: CASSPTSSYEQYF.